This TCR beta chain is drawn from a study of blood T cell repertoires in COVID-19 (dated by TCRdb to 2018 to 2020). In the study overall: Samples covering the acute and convalescent phases of COVID-19 were provided by collaborators in the United States, Italy and Spain. The material from the prospective study consisted of cDNA or gDNA derived from T cells, B-cell-depleted T cells, or PBMCs. The dataset comprised deeply sampled blood TCRbeta repertoires from subjects exposed to, actively infected with, or recovered from COVID-19. A freely available public database, intended as a resource for researchers studying the immune response to SARS-CoV-2, is where the repertoires were released. Samples came from the ongoing ImmuneRACE study (first 160 participants) plus 1,254 subjects from 6 global collaborators. A de-identified subject ID, COVID-19 status, age in years and sex were almost always included in the sample metadata. Where available, HLA class I and class II types were taken from metadata supplied by the sample provider and were not determined by assay-based typing.

TCRbeta CDR3 regions were amplified from genomic DNA by means of the immunoSEQ Assay, a bias-controlled multiplex PCR. As for the authors' bioinformatics: Nucleated cell counts per sample were estimated from amplification of reference gene primers within the assay. To quantify the absolute abundance of each unique TCRbeta CDR3 rearrangement, sequence reads were collapsed and filtered. Productive Simpson clonality was computed per sample as the square root of Simpson's diversity index over productive rearrangements. TCRdb took over this immuneACCESS table, retaining in-frame rearrangements with V and J assigned. Such tables are incomplete; in checked studies, under half of the missing clones stem from an unresolved V gene, and the remainder is unexplained. V and J calls and clone size are given by that table; D and trimming were obtained from the DNA. This sample holds approximately 440,000 clones; 80% to 95% were observed only once. Roughly 0.66% of the sample is taken by the ten largest.

There are 19 amino acids in the CDR3, from cysteine to phenylalanine inclusive. The retained sequence is limited to the CDR3, 57 bases, with the frame set at the first base. V trim: 5 bases; J trim: 13 bases; unmatched bases: 25. The germline V gene (reference sequence) supplies CDR1 SEHNR and CDR2 FQNEAQ. Participants in the prospective study were enrolled through a virtual design, were aged about 18 to 100 years, and lived in 24 United States geographic areas. To assign participants to cohorts, the prospective study relied on clinical history that participants themselves reported in a screening survey and a study questionnaire. Recovered participants in ImmuneRACE Cohort 3 were defined by two consecutive negative NP/OP PCR tests, clearance by a healthcare professional, or resolution of symptoms. Each participant in the prospective study had whole blood, serum and a nasopharyngeal or oropharyngeal swab collected by mobile phlebotomists. Prospective study participants could optionally give additional blood draws and questionnaires over an approximately two-month period. Before DNA extraction, prospective study blood samples were shipped either frozen or at room temperature.

The investigation overall reported the following: The amount of clinical and demographic metadata varied by source and participant and was provided uncurated.

As to this clone: This receptor's antigen is unknown. No much larger clone is present one base from it, and per-base qualities are unavailable.

The clonotype originates from a man aged 18-30 years who had recovered from COVID-19. The rearranged segments are TRBV7-9 and TRBJ2-3, with TRBD2 identical over 12 junction bases. Sequenced sample: PBMCs or T cells enriched from blood (not recorded which). CDR3 region: CASSPKIPGLAGTGRAKYF. The DNA sequence is given as TGTGCCAGCAGCCCTAAGATCCCGGGACTAGCGGGCACCGGTCGAGCGAAGTATTTT.